This TCR beta chain was retrieved from a study of resident and recirculating memory T cells in vitiligo. Study at large: Shave-biopsy epidermis from lesional and nonlesional skin was sequenced alongside PBMCs.

Clones were read by immunoSEQ multiplex PCR, and TCRdb kept only the in-frame ones, dropping some. The repertoire has about 42,000 clones, roughly 91% of them found once; the top ten carry roughly 5%. The sequencing sample was made of blood. The TCR sequence derives from a male donor with vitiligo.

The CDR3 loop reads CAFSAGEYNEQFF. The CDR3 DNA follows: TGTGCCTTTTCAGCGGGGGAGTACAATGAGCAGTTCTTC. The rearrangement links TRBV30 to TRBJ2-1; 8 positions match TRBD2. V dropped 7 bases and J dropped 4; count of bases not matched to a gene: 6. This CDR3 has 13 residues. From germline, CDR1 is GTSNPN and CDR2 SVGIG (reference sequence). The entire variable domain, with the rest obtained from reference TRBV30 and TRBJ2-1, is as follows: SQTIHQWPATLVQPVGSPLSLECTVEGTSNPNLYWYRQAAGRGLQLLFYSVGIGQISSEVPQNLSASRPQDRQFILSSKKLLLSDSGFYLCAFSAGEYNEQFFGPGTRLTVL.